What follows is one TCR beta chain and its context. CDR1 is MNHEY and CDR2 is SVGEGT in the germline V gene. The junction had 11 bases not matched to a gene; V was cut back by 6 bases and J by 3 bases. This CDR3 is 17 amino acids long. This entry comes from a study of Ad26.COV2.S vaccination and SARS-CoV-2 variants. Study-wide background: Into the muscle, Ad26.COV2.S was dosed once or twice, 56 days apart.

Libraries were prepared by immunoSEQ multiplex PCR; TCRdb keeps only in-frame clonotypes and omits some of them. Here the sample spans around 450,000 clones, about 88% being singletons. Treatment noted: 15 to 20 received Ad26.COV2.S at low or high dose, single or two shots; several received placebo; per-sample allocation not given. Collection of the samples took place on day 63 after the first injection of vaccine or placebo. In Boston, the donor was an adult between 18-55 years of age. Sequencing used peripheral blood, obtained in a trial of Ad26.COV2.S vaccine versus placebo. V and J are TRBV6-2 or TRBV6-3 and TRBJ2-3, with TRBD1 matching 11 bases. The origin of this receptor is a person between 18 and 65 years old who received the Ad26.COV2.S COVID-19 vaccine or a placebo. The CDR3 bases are TGTGCCAGCAGCCCTCGCGGACAGGGGGCGAAGACAGATACGCAGTATTTT. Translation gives CASSPRGQGAKTDTQYF.